Given below is one TCR beta chain in context. As yet, its antigen is unknown. With a much larger clone just one base away, this may be a read error. This sample was taken from a study of T cell repertoires in cytomegalovirus infection. Turning to the study itself: Public TCR beta signatures indicated both CMV infection and matching HLA type.

TCRdb ran MiXCR on the reads and lists one entry per CDR3 protein. The sample carries hundreds of thousands of distinct CDR3 sequences, about a tenth recorded once. Study-wide points: Cumulated frequencies of public TCR beta families served to identify carriers of CMV plus the relevant HLA. Within the response measured ex vivo, HLA-C-restricted CMV-specific TCR beta clonotypes were dominant.

The specimen sequenced was PBMCs. The receptor comes from a human donor in good health (CMV status not recorded). Some clones in this sample may be carry-over from other donors' samples.

CDR3 region: CAISGSWTGANQPQHF. The CDR3 bases are TGTGCCATCAGTGGGTCGTGGACAGGAGCCAATCAGCCCCAGCATTTT. The chain couples TRBV10-3 to TRBJ1-5, with 7 bases that match TRBD1. The trim removed 4 bases at V and 3 bases at J, leaving 9 bases unmatched. Germline V gene lookup returns CDR1 ENHRY and CDR2 SYGVKD. The CDR3 is 16 amino acids.